Below are 8 T cell receptor beta chains sequenced from a single sample in a study of blood T cell repertoires in COVID-19. Sequencing was performed with immunoSEQ multiplex PCR; in TCRdb, only in-frame clones are kept and a portion is missing. The sample has about 90,000 clones, about 89% seen once. The specimen sequenced was peripheral blood. All receptors derive from a man aged 45-65 years with COVID-19, enrolled during active disease.

The chain links TRBV7-6 to TRBJ1-2; weak D call: TRBD1 (6 bases). There are 16 residues in the CDR3. Germline V gives CDR1 SGHVS, CDR2 FNYEAQ. Trimming removed 5 bases from V and 0 bases from J, with 16 bases in between. The CDR3 is CASSQGRGASNYGYTF. The CDR3 DNA sequence: TGTGCCAGCAGCCAGGGGAGGGGCGCTTCTAACTATGGCTACACCTTC.

V gene TRBV12-3 or TRBV12-4 combines with J gene TRBJ1-1; weak D call: TRBD1 (6 bases). CDR3 length: 12 residues. V lost 5 bases to trimming and J lost 4 bases, with 8 bases between them. In DNA form, the CDR3 reads TGTGCCAGCAGTGACAGGTTCACTGAAGCTTTCTTT. This gives the protein CASSDRFTEAFF.

This clone occurred once. The chain couples TRBV7-8 to TRBJ2-1, with 7 bases fitting TRBD2. The CDR3 has 15 residues. With 6 bases clipped from V and 7 bases from J, the junction kept 12 bases outside the gene matches. Germline assignment: CDR1 SGHVS and CDR2 FQNEAQ. CDR3 in amino acids: CASRDRDYPMNEQFF. The CDR3 bases are TGTGCCAGCAGGGACCGGGACTACCCCATGAATGAGCAGTTCTTC.

The chain joins TRBV7-6 to TRBJ1-6; D is possibly TRBD1 (5 bases). Germline V lookup: CDR1 SGHVS, CDR2 FNYEAQ. The V gene lost 1 base and the J gene lost 5 bases, with 9 bases spanning the gap. The CDR3 consists of 15 residues. For the CDR3, the DNA is TGTGCCAGCAGCTTAGGGGGCGCCGATAATTCACCCCTCCACTTT. This gives the protein CASSLGGADNSPLHF.

The CDR3, as DNA: TGTGCCAGCAGCTTGGCCGGCCGGACAGGAGGGTTAGAGACCCAGTACTTC. This gives the protein CASSLAGRTGGLETQYF. V usage is TRBV5-4 and J usage is TRBJ2-5, with D maybe TRBD1 (7 bases). V shed 0 bases and J shed 4 bases, with 19 bases lying between them. The CDR3 extends over 17 amino acids. The germline gives CDR1 SGHNT, CDR2 YYREEE (reference sequence). Full variable domain (remainder filled in from reference TRBV5-4 and TRBJ2-5): ETGVTQSPTHLIKTRGQQVTLRCSSQSGHNTVSWYQQALGQGPQFIFQYYREEENGRGNFPPRFSGLQFPNYSSELNVNALELDDSALYLCASSLAGRTGGLETQYFGPGTRLLVL.

The J gene is TRBJ2-1, the V gene TRBV9, with unresolved D. V was clipped by 0 bases and J by 6 bases, with 4 bases between them. CDR3 size: 12 residues. Germline V CDR1 and CDR2: SGDLS, YYNGEE. CDR3 nucleotide sequence: TGTGCCAGCAGCGTAGAGCTCAATGAGCAGTTCTTC. It is translated as CASSVELNEQFF.

In this sample, this clone turned up once. The rearrangement uses TRBV7-3 and TRBJ2-1; 10 bases map to TRBD2. The ends lost 5 bases at V and 10 bases at J; junction bases unmatched: 11. The germline V gene has CDR1 SGHTA and CDR2 FQGTGA. The length of the CDR3 is 15 residues. The CDR3 protein is CASSPGLASGREQFF. The CDR3 DNA is TGTGCCAGCAGCCCGGGACTAGCGTCAGGACGGGAGCAGTTCTTC.

V usage is TRBV4-1 and J usage is TRBJ1-2, with D perhaps matching TRBD1 (5 bases). Trimming shortened V by 3 bases and J by 5 bases, and 22 bases separated the two germline ends. The germline CDR1 and CDR2 sequences are MGHRA and YSYEKL. CDR3 length: 17 amino acids. CDR3 sequence (DNA): TGCGCCAGCAGCCAGTCCCGCGAAGGGACTTCACTTTATGGCTACACCTTC. This encodes CASSQSREGTSLYGYTF.